Listed here are 14 T cell receptor beta chains from one sample, sequenced in a study of blood T cell repertoires in COVID-19. Measured with immunoSEQ multiplex PCR; TCRdb has only the in-frame clones, and not every one. Seen here are 200,000 to 250,000 clones, roughly 88% observed once, and the top ten hold 3% to 4%. Source material: PBMCs or T cells enriched from blood (not recorded which). These receptors were obtained from a woman in her twenties or thirties who had been exposed to COVID-19.

In its sample, this clone was seen once. J is TRBJ1-4 and V is TRBV30, with 9 nucleotides matching TRBD1. The CDR3 spans 14 residues. V shed 2 bases, J shed 7 bases, and the junction held 5 bases outside the gene matches. Germline V lookup: CDR1 GTSNPN, CDR2 SVGIG (reference sequence). CDR3 DNA sequence: TGTGCCTGGAGTATGGGGACAGGGAGTGAAAAACTGTTTTTT. It encodes CAWSMGTGSEKLFF.

The V call is TRBV10-3, the J call TRBJ2-1; 8 bases line up with TRBD2. The CDR3 totals 15 residues. Trimming cost V 2 bases and J 2 bases; bases outside gene matches: 2. Germline CDR1 ENHRY, CDR2 SYGVKD. The CDR3 DNA is TGTGCCATCAGTGAGGGGACTAGTACCTACAATGAGCAGTTCTTC. This codes for CAISEGTSTYNEQFF.

V is TRBV18 and J is TRBJ2-1, with D tentatively TRBD1 (5 bases). This CDR3 has 14 residues. V was pared by 1 base and J by 2 bases, with 6 bases between. Germline lookup yields CDR1 KGHSH and CDR2 LQKENI. DNA for the CDR3: TGTGCCAGCTCACCACGACAGACCTACAATGAGCAGTTCTTC. This sequence encodes CASSPRQTYNEQFF.

As concerns this clone: Other DNA sequences of this sample code for an identical CDR3. The V call is TRBV5-1, the J call TRBJ2-1; 7 bases fit TRBD2. The length of the CDR3 is 15 residues. V was clipped by 0 bases and J by 3 bases; unmatched bases: 3. Germline V lookup: CDR1 SGHRS, CDR2 YFSETQ. CDR3 amino acids: CASSLGLADYNEQFF. The CDR3 nucleotides are TGCGCCAGCAGCTTGGGGCTAGCGGACTACAATGAGCAGTTCTTC.

This clone was found a few times. The rearrangement joins TRBV3-1 (or the pseudogene TRBV3-2) to TRBJ1-4; TRBD1 matches at 8 bases. The germline gives CDR1 LGHDT, CDR2 YNNKEL (reference sequence). Trimming cost V 1 base and J 3 bases; bases outside gene matches: 4. The CDR3 length is 16 residues. CDR3 protein: CASSQVKTGANEKLFF. The CDR3 nucleotides read TGTGCCAGCAGCCAAGTCAAGACAGGGGCTAATGAAAAACTGTTTTTT.

The chain employs TRBV11-1 and TRBJ1-3; D is undetermined. V was clipped by 7 bases and J by 0 bases, with 10 bases between them. In germline, CDR1 is SGHAT, CDR2 FQDESV (reference sequence). This CDR3 region has 14 residues. The CDR3 nucleotides are TGTGCCAGCACTAACAGCCGCTCTGGAAACACCATATATTTT. Its translation is CASTNSRSGNTIYF. The whole variable domain, remainder taken from reference TRBV11-1 and TRBJ1-3, is EAEVAQSPRYKITEKSQAVAFWCDPISGHATLYWYRQILGQGPELLVQFQDESVVDDSQLPKDRFSAERLKGVDSTLKIQPAELGDSAMYLCASTNSRSGNTIYFGEGSWLTVV.

The chain joins TRBV4-2 to TRBJ2-3, with 12 bases aligning to TRBD2. The V gene end was trimmed by 0 bases and the J gene end by 3 bases; junction bases not matched to a gene: 1. Germline V gene lookup returns CDR1 LGHNA and CDR2 YNFKEQ. CDR3 length: 16 residues. Written as DNA, the CDR3 is TGTGCCAGCAGCCAAGAACTAGCGGGAGGAACAGATACGCAGTATTTT. Residues: CASSQELAGGTDTQYF.

This chain joins TRBV5-4 and TRBJ2-3; 10 positions match TRBD2. Trimming removed 3 bases from V and 3 bases from J; junction bases left unmatched: 4. The CDR3 consists of 15 residues. Germline V gives CDR1 SGHNT, CDR2 YYREEE (reference sequence). The CDR3 DNA is TGTGCCAGCAGCTCACTAGCGGGAAGAACAGATACGCAGTATTTT. Protein: CASSSLAGRTDTQYF.

The chain carries TRBV3-1 (or the pseudogene TRBV3-2) and TRBJ2-2, with 7 nucleotides matching TRBD1. CDR1 is LGHDT, CDR2 YNNKEL, per germline (reference sequence). This CDR3 has 16 residues. With 4 bases clipped from V and 2 bases from J, the junction kept 7 bases outside the gene matches. The CDR3 DNA follows: TGTGCCAGCAGCCCTCGGACAGGCGCAAACACCGGGGAGCTGTTTTTT. Translated, it gives CASSPRTGANTGELFF.

This clone has just one count. The chain links TRBV6-1 to TRBJ2-2; D not certain. CDR1 and CDR2 (germline): MNHNS, SASEGT. Trimming left V 7 bases short and J 7 bases short, with 10 bases between. CDR3 length equals 12 residues. The CDR3 DNA reads TGTGCCAGCAAATTATATCTCGGGGAGCTGTTTTTT. Protein: CASKLYLGELFF.

V and J are TRBV7-9 and TRBJ1-6; 7 positions agree with TRBD1. The CDR3 covers 15 residues. The trim removed 3 bases at V and 11 bases at J, leaving 10 bases unmatched. Germline CDR1 is SEHNR and CDR2 is FQNEAQ (reference sequence). In DNA, the CDR3 is TGTGCCAGCAGCTTTTCTCTACAGGGGAATACACCCCTCCACTTT. Translating it yields CASSFSLQGNTPLHF.

This clone was recorded once. This sequence joins TRBV5-1 and TRBJ2-5; the D gene is possibly TRBD1 (5 bases). This CDR3 comprises 18 residues. V lost 4 bases and J lost 0, with 22 bases in between. Germline V CDR1 and CDR2: SGHRS, YFSETQ. The DNA of the CDR3 is TGCGCCAGCAGCAGGGCGGCAGGGTCATCGCGGCACCAAGAGACCCAGTACTTC. This gives the protein CASSRAAGSSRHQETQYF.

This clone was recorded once. The chain links TRBV6-5 to TRBJ1-1; D gene uncertain. V shed 11 bases and J shed 3 bases, with 10 bases lying between them. From germline, CDR1 is MNHEY and CDR2 SVGAGI. CDR3 size: 11 residues. The CDR3 DNA sequence: TGTGCCCTAAACTCCGACACTGAAGCTTTCTTT. Translating gives CALNSDTEAFF.

The V call is TRBV23-1, the J call TRBJ1-1; 9 positions match TRBD1. TRBV23-1 is reported as an ORF; its role is uncertain. V dropped 2 bases and J dropped 4; count of bases not matched to a gene: 2. The CDR3 extends over 14 amino acids. This CDR3 reads CASSQGTGSTEAFF. CDR3 sequence (DNA): TGCGCCAGCAGTCAAGGGACAGGGAGCACTGAAGCTTTCTTT.